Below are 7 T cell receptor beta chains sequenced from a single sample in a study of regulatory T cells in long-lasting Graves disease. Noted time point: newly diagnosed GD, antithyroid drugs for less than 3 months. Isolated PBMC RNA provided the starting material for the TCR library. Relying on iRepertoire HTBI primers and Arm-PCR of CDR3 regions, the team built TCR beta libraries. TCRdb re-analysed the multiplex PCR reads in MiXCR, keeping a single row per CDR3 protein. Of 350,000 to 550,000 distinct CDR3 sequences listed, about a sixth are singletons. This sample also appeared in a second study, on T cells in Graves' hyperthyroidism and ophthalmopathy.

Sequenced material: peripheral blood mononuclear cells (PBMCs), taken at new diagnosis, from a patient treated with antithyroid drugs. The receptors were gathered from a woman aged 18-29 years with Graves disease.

CDR3 bases: TGTGCCACCCTCAGCTTAGGGGATACGCAGTATTTT. Its translation is CATLSLGDTQYF. This chain connects TRBV6-1 to TRBJ2-3, with D uncertain. Germline V gene lookup returns CDR1 MNHNS and CDR2 SASEGT. V shed 10 bases and J shed 6 bases, with 14 bases lying between them. The CDR3 totals 12 residues.

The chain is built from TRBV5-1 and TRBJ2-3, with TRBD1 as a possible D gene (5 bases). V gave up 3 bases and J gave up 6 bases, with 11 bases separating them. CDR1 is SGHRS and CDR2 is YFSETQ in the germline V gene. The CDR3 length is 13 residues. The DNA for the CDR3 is TGCGCCAGCAGCTCGATAACAGGCGATACGCAGTATTTT. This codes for CASSSITGDTQYF.

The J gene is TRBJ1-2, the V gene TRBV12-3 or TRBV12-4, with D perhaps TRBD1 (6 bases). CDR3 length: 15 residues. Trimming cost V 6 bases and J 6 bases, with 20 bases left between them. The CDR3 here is CASSPGQLGEDGYTF. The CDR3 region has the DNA TGTGCCAGCAGCCCAGGACAGTTAGGGGAGGATGGCTACACCTTC.

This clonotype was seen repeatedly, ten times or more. CDR3 residues: CASSEREVGEQFF. The CDR3 nucleotides are TGTGCCAGCAGTGAACGGGAGGTGGGTGAGCAGTTCTTC. V and J are TRBV6-2 or TRBV6-3 and TRBJ2-1; 7 bases are a match to TRBD2. There are 13 residues in the CDR3. The V segment lost 5 bases and the J segment 9 bases; nucleotides outside the gene matches: 7. The germline CDR1 and CDR2 sequences are MNHEY and SVGEGT.

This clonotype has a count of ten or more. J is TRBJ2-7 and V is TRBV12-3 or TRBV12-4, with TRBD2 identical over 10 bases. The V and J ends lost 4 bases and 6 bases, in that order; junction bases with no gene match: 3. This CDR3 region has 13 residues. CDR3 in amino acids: CASSSSGRPEQYF. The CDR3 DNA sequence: TGTGCCAGCAGTTCTAGCGGGAGACCCGAGCAGTACTTC.

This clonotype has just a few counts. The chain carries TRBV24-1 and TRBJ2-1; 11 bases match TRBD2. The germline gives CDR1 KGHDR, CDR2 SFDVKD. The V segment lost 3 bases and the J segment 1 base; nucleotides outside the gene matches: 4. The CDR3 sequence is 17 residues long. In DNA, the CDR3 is TGTGCCACCAGTGATCCCGGGACTAGCGGTTCCTACAATGAGCAGTTCTTC. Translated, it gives CATSDPGTSGSYNEQFF.

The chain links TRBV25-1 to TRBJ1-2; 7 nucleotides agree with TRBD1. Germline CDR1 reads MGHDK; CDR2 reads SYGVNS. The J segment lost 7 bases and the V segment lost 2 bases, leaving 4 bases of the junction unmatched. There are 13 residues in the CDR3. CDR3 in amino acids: CASSEHRGGGYTF. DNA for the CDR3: TGTGCCAGCAGTGAACACAGGGGCGGTGGCTACACCTTC.